The sequence of this TCR beta chain was determined in a study of shared clonotypes between healthy human individuals. Profiling relied on immunoSEQ multiplex PCR, and the TCRdb table lists in-frame clones only, not all of them. The sample has 800,000 or so clones; around 96% are singletons. The naive CD8 subset, CD45RO-negative cells positively selected for CCR7, excluded terminally differentiated effector memory CD45RA+ cells. Every donor, a Caucasian adult, lived in Nashville, Tennessee. The germline V gene encodes CDR1 SEHNR and CDR2 FQNEAQ (reference sequence). Trimming removed 4 bases from V and 1 base from J, with 11 bases in between. The CDR3 is 15 residues long.

The sample consisted of naive CD8+ T cells sorted from blood. The source of this sequence is a man aged 30 to 45 in good health. The rearrangement links TRBV7-9 to TRBJ2-1, with D tentatively TRBD2 (6 bases). CDR3: CASSSRLGSYNEQFF. The DNA for the CDR3 is TGTGCCAGCAGCTCGAGACTAGGGTCCTACAATGAGCAGTTCTTC. Looking up the rest from reference TRBV7-9 and TRBJ2-1 gives the full variable domain: DTGVSQNPRHKITKRGQNVTFRCDPISEHNRLYWYRQTLGQGPEFLTYFQNEAQLEKSRLLSDRFSAERPKGSFSTLEIQRTEQGDSAMYLCASSSRLGSYNEQFFGPGTRLTVL.